The following is a T cell receptor beta chain sequence with its context. No antigen is known for it. Distinct nucleotide sequences in the sample also encode this CDR3. This entry is derived from a study of cytomegalovirus exposure and HLA in healthy donors. Findings and caveats of the study: Data from an earlier analysis indicated that most TCR beta V segments were productive either about 90% or about 30% of the time. A link between a missense DCLRE1C variant and TCR beta V- and J-gene trimming emerged from a later analysis.

Germline CDR1 SGHDT, CDR2 YYEEEE. The CDR3 runs to 13 residues. The V end was cut by 0 bases, the J end by 1 base, with 4 bases between. The PCR made use of 60 Vbeta and 13 Jbeta primers. The assay was immunoSEQ multiplex PCR, and TCRdb's table has in-frame clones only and misses some. Seen here are around 200,000 clones, approximately 83% observed once, and the top ten hold 10%. The sequencing input was PBMCs. The rearrangement links TRBV5-6 to TRBJ2-5; no clear D. The sequence was obtained from a woman aged 45 to 65 in good health and CMV-seropositive. This chain's CDR3 is CASSLGLQETQYF. In DNA form, the CDR3 reads TGTGCCAGCAGCTTGGGACTCCAAGAGACCCAGTACTTC.